This T cell receptor (beta chain) was recorded in a study of T cells in Graves' hyperthyroidism and ophthalmopathy. Study conclusions and caveats: Blood shared most expanded thyroid clonotypes above 0.001.

Used for diagnoses were clinical symptoms, serum thyroxine and TRAb, thyroid ultrasound and orbital computed tomography. The PBMCs studied were ones that came from 10 ml fresh peripheral blood. This clonotype has at least ten counts. Its antigen is unidentified. This CDR3 is built from 15 residues. In germline, CDR1 is SGHAT, CDR2 FQNNGV. J lost 2 bases, V lost 0 bases, and 1 base had no gene match. Using RNA transcripts as the source, TCR beta CDR3 regions were amplified. When the TCR CDR3 underwent first-round RT-PCR, the HTBI primer set was used. From the multiplex PCR reads, TCRdb called clonotypes with MiXCR, one entry per CDR3 protein. The data hold roughly 350,000 distinct CDR3 sequences, with approximately 15% observed a single time.

This clonotype was sampled from a woman aged 30 to 39 with Graves' ophthalmopathy. The material sequenced was blood. The chain recombines TRBV11-2 with TRBJ1-5; 7 bases agree with TRBD1. The CDR3 reads CASSLDGTGNQPQHF. The CDR3 nucleotides read TGTGCCAGCAGCTTAGATGGGACAGGCAATCAGCCCCAGCATTTT.